These 19 T cell receptor beta chains came from one sample sequenced in a study of blood T cell repertoires in COVID-19. The table came from immunoSEQ multiplex PCR; TCRdb's copy has only in-frame clones and leaves some out. The table records around 310,000 clones, around 92% of them present only once. Sequenced input: PBMCs or T cells enriched from blood (not recorded which). The source is a woman younger than 45 who had recovered from COVID-19.

The chain employs TRBV6-5 and TRBJ2-1; D not resolved. This CDR3 is 14 amino acids long. Trimming cost V 0 bases and J 8 bases, with 11 bases left between them. Germline loops: CDR1 MNHEY, CDR2 SVGAGI. CDR3 in amino acids: CASSYSMGADEQFF. Here the CDR3 DNA reads TGTGCCAGCAGTTACTCGATGGGTGCGGATGAGCAGTTCTTC.

V usage is TRBV19 and J usage is TRBJ1-5, with D tentatively TRBD1 (5 bases). Germline V lookup: CDR1 LNHDA, CDR2 SQIVND (reference sequence). This CDR3 has 15 residues. V lost 4 bases and J lost 3, with 13 bases in between. The CDR3: CASSRGRLPNQPQHF. The CDR3 bases are TGTGCCAGTAGTAGGGGGAGGTTACCCAATCAGCCCCAGCATTTT.

This chain connects TRBV7-3 to TRBJ1-2; D possibly corresponds to TRBD1 (5 bases). Germline loops: CDR1 SGHTA, CDR2 FQGTGA. Trimming pared 0 bases from V and 3 bases from J, leaving 11 bases between. The CDR3 consists of 15 residues. CDR3 nucleotide sequence: TGTGCCAGCAGCTTAACAGGGGCGGGAGACTATGGCTACACCTTC. This gives the protein CASSLTGAGDYGYTF.

V usage is TRBV7-9 and J usage is TRBJ1-1; 11 bases align to TRBD1. Per the germline V gene, CDR1 is SEHNR and CDR2 is FQNEAQ (reference sequence). J lost 4 bases, V lost 5 bases, and 9 bases had no gene match. CDR3 length: 16 amino acids. CDR3: CASSPRTGGGITEAFF. CDR3 nucleotide sequence: TGTGCCAGCAGCCCCCGGACAGGGGGCGGGATCACTGAAGCTTTCTTT.

This rearrangement joins TRBV27 to TRBJ1-5; weak D call: TRBD1 (5 bases). Germline CDR1 is MNHEY and CDR2 is SMNVEV (reference sequence). Trimming took off 6 bases at V and 0 bases at J, with 12 bases between the two ends. There are 15 residues in the CDR3. CDR3 in DNA: TGTGCCAGCAGGCCGAACAGGTATAGCAATCAGCCCCAGCATTTT. As protein: CASRPNRYSNQPQHF.

The genes are TRBV19 and TRBJ1-4; D remains unclear. The CDR3 is 15 amino acids. The V end lost 4 bases, the J end lost 7 bases, and 16 bases lay between the germline ends. Germline V CDR1 and CDR2: LNHDA, SQIVND (reference sequence). The CDR3 protein is CASSTPDGISEKLFF. The CDR3 nucleotides read TGTGCCAGTAGTACGCCCGACGGGATCTCTGAAAAACTGTTTTTT.

The chain employs TRBV7-9 and TRBJ2-1, with TRBD2 matching 8 bases. The V and J ends lost 2 bases and 1 base, in that order; junction bases with no gene match: 4. CDR1 and CDR2 (germline): SEHNR, FQNEAQ (reference sequence). CDR3 length equals 16 residues. The CDR3: CASSLLTSGSYNEQFF. Here the CDR3 DNA reads TGTGCCAGCAGCTTATTAACTAGCGGATCCTACAATGAGCAGTTCTTC.

The chain recombines TRBV7-9 with TRBJ1-1; no firm D call. V lost 2 bases and J lost 4, with 11 bases in between. The CDR3 extends over 14 amino acids. Germline V CDR1 and CDR2: SEHNR, FQNEAQ (reference sequence). DNA for the CDR3: TGTGCCAGCAGCTTACTGGTATCGGGCACTGAAGCTTTCTTT. It is translated as CASSLLVSGTEAFF.

The chain recombines TRBV19 with TRBJ1-1, with a possible D match to TRBD1 (5 bases). CDR1 is LNHDA and CDR2 is SQIVND in the germline V gene (reference sequence). This CDR3 contains 14 residues. V was clipped by 6 bases and J by 5 bases, with 16 bases between them. The CDR3 DNA sequence: TGTGCCAGTAGCCTACAGGATCCCAGGACTGAAGCTTTCTTT. This encodes CASSLQDPRTEAFF.

This clone is a singleton in its sample. This chain uses TRBV6-5 with TRBJ1-1, with TRBD1 identical over 7 bases. Unmatched junction bases numbered 2, after V lost 1 base and J lost 0 bases. This CDR3 contains 15 residues. CDR1 and CDR2 from the germline V gene are MNHEY and SVGAGI. The CDR3 nucleotides read TGTGCCAGCAGTTACTACAGGGGCTTGAACACTGAAGCTTTCTTT. Translated, it gives CASSYYRGLNTEAFF.

V and J are TRBV7-2 and TRBJ2-3, with no clear D. V was pared by 1 base and J by 6 bases, with 8 bases between. CDR3 size: 13 residues. From germline, CDR1 is SGHTA and CDR2 FQGNSA. Here the CDR3 DNA reads TGTGCCAGCAGCTTAGGTCTCGGGGATACGCAGTATTTT. Its translation: CASSLGLGDTQYF.

This rearrangement joins TRBV13 to TRBJ2-1; 8 nucleotides align to TRBD1. The CDR3 loop spans 13 amino acids. V was clipped by 5 bases and J by 8 bases; unmatched bases: 5. Germline loops: CDR1 PRHDT, CDR2 FYEKMQ (reference sequence). The CDR3 is CASSGQGRDEQFF. The CDR3 nucleotides read TGTGCCAGCAGCGGACAGGGTAGGGATGAGCAGTTCTTC.

Only one count was recorded for this clone. The chain is built from TRBV9 and TRBJ2-1; 7 bases are shared with TRBD1. Trimming at V came to 2 bases and at J to 3 bases, leaving 14 bases not matched to a gene. This CDR3 contains 18 residues. Germline V gives CDR1 SGDLS, CDR2 YYNGEE. In DNA, the CDR3 is TGTGCCAGCAGCGTGAGAGGGGAGACAGGGAGTCTCTACAATGAGCAGTTCTTC. Protein: CASSVRGETGSLYNEQFF.

This clone was seen a few times. The chain has TRBV5-1 and TRBJ2-7; 8 bases are shared with TRBD2. The CDR3 runs to 16 residues. From germline, CDR1 is SGHRS and CDR2 YFSETQ. The trim removed 4 bases at V and 2 bases at J, leaving 11 bases unmatched. CDR3 DNA: TGCGCCAGCAGCCCCGGATGGACTAGCACAGCCTACGAGCAGTACTTC. Translating gives CASSPGWTSTAYEQYF.

The rearrangement links TRBV27 to TRBJ1-2; D gene ambiguous. The CDR3 runs to 15 residues. Trimming took 3 bases from V and 1 from J, leaving 12 bases between them. Germline lookup yields CDR1 MNHEY and CDR2 SMNVEV (reference sequence). The CDR3 DNA sequence: TGTGCCAGCAGTTTGGCGGCAGAACTTAACTATGGCTACACCTTC. It yields the protein CASSLAAELNYGYTF.

About this clone itself: Other DNA sequences within the sample encode an identical CDR3. The V gene is TRBV7-3, the J gene TRBJ2-5, with unresolved D. CDR3 length: 13 residues. CDR1 and CDR2 (germline): SGHTA, FQGTGA. V shed 5 bases and J shed 0 bases, with 7 bases lying between them. The CDR3 DNA reads TGTGCCAGCAGCCCACAGAACCAAGAGACCCAGTACTTC. Translation gives CASSPQNQETQYF. The entire variable domain, with the rest obtained from reference TRBV7-3 and TRBJ2-5, is as follows: GAGVSQTPSNKVTEKGKYVELRCDPISGHTALYWYRQSLGQGPEFLIYFQGTGAADDSGLPNDRFFAVRPEGSVSTLKIQRTERGDSAVYLCASSPQNQETQYFGPGTRLLVL.

The chain has TRBV19 and TRBJ2-7; 9 nucleotides match TRBD1. CDR1 is LNHDA and CDR2 is SQIVND in the germline V gene (reference sequence). The J segment lost 5 bases and the V segment lost 7 bases, leaving 9 bases of the junction unmatched. The length of the CDR3 is 14 residues. The CDR3 here is CASTPDRGGNEQYF. DNA of the CDR3: TGTGCCAGTACCCCGGACAGGGGAGGAAACGAGCAGTACTTC.

This chain joins TRBV7-2 and TRBJ2-1; D uncertain. Germline assignment: CDR1 SGHTA and CDR2 FQGNSA. Trimming removed 1 base from V and 2 bases from J, with 6 bases in between. The CDR3 is made up of 14 amino acids. Here the CDR3 DNA reads TGTGCCAGCAGCTTAGAATGGCCCTACAATGAGCAGTTCTTC. This translates into CASSLEWPYNEQFF.

V and J are TRBV27 and TRBJ2-3; D gene uncertain. Germline-derived CDR1 and CDR2 are MNHEY and SMNVEV (reference sequence). The V end was cut by 7 bases, the J end by 0 bases, with 11 bases between. The CDR3 contains 14 residues. CDR3 bases: TGTGCCAGCACCTCTTTCGGGAGCACAGATACGCAGTATTTT. Its translation is CASTSFGSTDTQYF.